This entry lists 31 T cell receptor beta chains sequenced from one sample in a study of beta chain features in type 1 diabetes. General study results and limits: TCRB CDR3 length was moderately but significantly reduced in all four CD4+ subsets of Type 1 diabetes patients.

What was sequenced were expressed TCRB transcripts, since all of the isolated RNA had been reverse transcribed. TCRdb keeps only in-frame clones here, not all; method: immunoSEQ multiplex PCR. This table has 300,000 to 350,000 clones, 9.3% appearing once. The antigens for these receptors are not known. Sequencing was carried out using central memory CD4+ T cells from blood. The receptors were sampled from a man aged 25 to 40 with type 1 diabetes.

This rearrangement joins TRBV19 to TRBJ2-1; TRBD2 might be the D (5 bases). Trimming took 5 bases from V and 8 from J, leaving 10 bases between them. The germline V gene encodes CDR1 LNHDA and CDR2 SQIVND (reference sequence). The CDR3 contains 12 residues. The CDR3 bases are TGTGCCAGTAGTCCGACGGGGTATGAGCAGTTCTTC. It specifies CASSPTGYEQFF. The entire variable domain, with the rest obtained from reference TRBV19 and TRBJ2-1, is as follows: DGGITQSPKYLFRKEGQNVTLSCEQNLNHDAMYWYRQDPGQGLRLIYYSQIVNDFQKGDIAEGYSVSREKKESFPLTVTSAQKNPTAFYLCASSPTGYEQFFGPGTRLTVL.

V is TRBV27 and J is TRBJ1-5; 8 bases are shared with TRBD1. Germline V CDR1 and CDR2: MNHEY, SMNVEV (reference sequence). Unmatched junction bases numbered 11, after V lost 6 bases and J lost 4 bases. This CDR3 is 16 amino acids long. The CDR3 nucleotides read TGTGCCAGCAGCAGCTCCCGGGACAGGAGTAATCAGCCCCAGCATTTT. Protein sequence: CASSSSRDRSNQPQHF.

The chain uses TRBV5-1 and TRBJ2-1; D is possibly TRBD2 (6 bases). Germline CDR1 is SGHRS and CDR2 is YFSETQ. The CDR3 contains 14 residues. V was pared by 1 base and J by 3 bases, with 8 bases between. The DNA for the CDR3 is TGCGCCAGCAGCTTGCCGGGGGACTACAATGAGCAGTTCTTC. Encoded protein: CASSLPGDYNEQFF.

The chain carries TRBV28 and TRBJ1-1, with D perhaps matching TRBD1 (6 bases). This CDR3 region has 14 residues. Looked up from germline, CDR1 is MDHEN and CDR2 is SYDVKM. The V end was cut by 3 bases, the J end by 3 bases, with 11 bases between. CDR3 loop: CASSFGTPYTEAFF. The CDR3 coding sequence is TGTGCCAGCAGTTTCGGGACACCCTACACTGAAGCTTTCTTT.

This clone came up a few times. The chain employs TRBV5-1 and TRBJ2-5, with 11 bases fitting TRBD2. V lost 0 bases to trimming and J lost 4 bases; unmatched junction nucleotides: 2. Germline CDR1 SGHRS, CDR2 YFSETQ. CDR3 length: 15 amino acids. CDR3 residues: CASSLVAGGPETQYF. The DNA of the CDR3 is TGCGCCAGCAGCTTGGTAGCGGGGGGGCCAGAGACCCAGTACTTC.

This clone has at least ten counts. The chain is built from TRBV7-2 and TRBJ2-7, with D perhaps TRBD1 (6 bases). Trimming left V 5 bases short and J 6 bases short, with 14 bases between. CDR3 length: 13 residues. The V gene's germline CDR1 is SGHTA and CDR2 FQGNSA. The CDR3 DNA follows: TGTGCCAGCAGCACCCAACAGGGAACCGAGCAGTACTTC. The encoded protein is CASSTQQGTEQYF.

The sample holds many counts of this clone. V and J are TRBV18 and TRBJ2-3; 7 bases are shared with TRBD2. The CDR3 sequence is 16 residues long. Unmatched junction bases numbered 9, after V lost 2 bases and J lost 4 bases. Germline CDR1 and CDR2: KGHSH and LQKENI. The CDR3 sequence is CASSPAASGLPDTQYF. The CDR3, as DNA: TGTGCCAGCTCACCAGCGGCTAGCGGTTTGCCAGATACGCAGTATTTT.

V is TRBV6-5 and J is TRBJ2-2; TRBD2 matches 9 bases. The trim removed 6 bases at V and 5 bases at J, leaving 7 bases unmatched. Germline CDR1 reads MNHEY; CDR2 reads SVGAGI. The CDR3 length is 15 residues. CDR3 region: CASSPGLAGTGELFF. The DNA for the CDR3 is TGTGCCAGCAGCCCCGGGCTAGCGGGGACCGGGGAGCTGTTTTTT.

In this sample, this clone turned up a few times. The V gene is TRBV27, the J gene TRBJ1-6, with TRBD1 as a possible D gene (5 bases). V shed 6 bases and J shed 4 bases, with 13 bases lying between them. CDR1 is MNHEY, CDR2 SMNVEV, per germline (reference sequence). The CDR3 runs to 15 residues. The CDR3 DNA sequence: TGTGCCAGCAGCCCAGTGGGGGATTATAATTCACCCCTCCACTTT. It yields the protein CASSPVGDYNSPLHF.

This clone was seen a handful of times. V usage is TRBV10-3 and J usage is TRBJ2-5; 11 bases line up with TRBD1. The tail of the sequence fits TRBJ2-7 better, so the J call may be wrong. The germline CDR1 and CDR2 sequences are ENHRY and SYGVKD. The CDR3 runs to 16 residues. The CDR3 loop is CAISETNRDRGGEQYF. DNA for the CDR3: TGTGCCATCAGTGAGACTAACCGGGACAGGGGGGGCGAGCAGTACTTC.

This clone was seen ten or more times. The sample carries other DNA sequences with the same CDR3. The chain recombines TRBV7-2 with TRBJ1-4; D is unclear. Germline V gene data show CDR1 as SGHTA and CDR2 as FQGNSA. Trimming stripped 2 bases from V and 5 bases from J, with 0 bases between. CDR3 length: 11 amino acids. CDR3 DNA sequence: TGTGCCAGCAGCTTAAATGAAAAACTGTTTTTT. Translated: CASSLNEKLFF.

The rearrangement joins TRBV23-1 to TRBJ2-7; 7 bases are shared with TRBD1. TRBV23-1 is known as an ORF, though its function is uncertain. The CDR3 has 12 residues. J gave up 5 bases and V 6 bases, and 4 bases lay outside the gene matches. As DNA, the CDR3 is TGCGCCAGCAGCCACGGGACAGACGAGCAGTACTTC. It yields the protein CASSHGTDEQYF.

There are a few counts of this clone. V and J are TRBV23-1 and TRBJ1-1; no firm D call. TRBV23-1 is given ORF status, its function remaining uncertain. CDR3 length: 16 amino acids. V dropped 0 bases and J dropped 7 bases, with 18 bases sitting between them. The CDR3 loop reads CASSQSIRTGLVEAFF. DNA of the CDR3: TGCGCCAGCAGTCAATCGATTCGTACGGGTTTGGTTGAAGCTTTCTTT.

The rearrangement joins TRBV5-6 to TRBJ2-1, with 8 bases identical to TRBD2. Germline CDR1 and CDR2: SGHDT and YYEEEE. V gave up 0 bases and J gave up 7 bases; unmatched junction bases: 6. This CDR3 is built from 15 residues. The CDR3 DNA reads as TGTGCCAGCAGCTTGGATAGCGGGGCGGGGAATGAGCAGTTCTTC. It translates to CASSLDSGAGNEQFF.

Many counts were recorded for this clone. The rearrangement links TRBV6-5 to TRBJ2-5; D unresolved. The CDR3 has 11 amino acids. The germline gives CDR1 MNHEY, CDR2 SVGAGI. V gave up 5 bases and J gave up 5 bases, with 6 bases separating them. The CDR3 region is CASSAVETQYF. For the CDR3, the DNA is TGTGCCAGCAGTGCGGTGGAGACCCAGTACTTC.

In its sample, this clone was seen many times. In DNA, the CDR3 is TGCGCCAGCAGCCAAGATGTCCAGAGCCTCTACGAGCAGTACTTC. Protein product: CASSQDVQSLYEQYF. This chain links TRBV4-3 with TRBJ2-7; no firm D call. The V end was cut by 0 bases, the J end by 3 bases, with 12 bases between. Germline V lookup: CDR1 LGHNA, CDR2 YSLEER. The CDR3 runs 15 residues.

This chain joins TRBV25-1 and TRBJ1-2; 9 bases are a match to TRBD1. J was trimmed by 8 bases and V by 4 bases; bases with no gene match: 8. Germline CDR1 MGHDK, CDR2 SYGVNS. This CDR3 has 14 residues. In DNA, the CDR3 is TGTGCCAGCAGTGGGACAGGGGAAGTAAAGGGCTACACCTTC. Its translation is CASSGTGEVKGYTF.

This clone turned up a few times. This sequence joins TRBV10-3 and TRBJ2-1, with D tentatively TRBD2 (5 bases). V dropped 10 bases and J dropped 5 bases, with 15 bases sitting between them. Germline CDR1 reads ENHRY; CDR2 reads SYGVKD. CDR3 length: 13 residues. CDR3 bases: TGTGCCACCGGTGACGGACTCGACAATGAGCAGTTCTTC. Encoded protein: CATGDGLDNEQFF.

In DNA form, the CDR3 reads TGTGCCAGCAGCTTAGCGCGGCAGGGACGAAACTACGAGCAGTACTTC. Residues: CASSLARQGRNYEQYF. J is TRBJ2-7 and V is TRBV7-2, with D possibly being TRBD1 or TRBD2 (5 bases each). The germline V gene has CDR1 SGHTA and CDR2 FQGNSA. The length of the CDR3 is 16 residues. The V end was cut by 0 bases, the J end by 3 bases, with 15 bases between.

This clone has only a few counts. CDR3 loop: CASSLDPDRDSYEQYF. DNA for the CDR3: TGCGCCAGCAGCTTGGACCCGGACAGGGACTCCTACGAGCAGTACTTC. The V and J genes are TRBV5-1 and TRBJ2-7, with 8 nucleotides matching TRBD1. With V trimmed by 0 bases and J by 0 bases, 5 bases remained unmatched. CDR1 is SGHRS, CDR2 YFSETQ, per germline. The CDR3 covers 16 residues.

The chain employs TRBV29-1 and TRBJ1-1; D remains unclear. The CDR3 contains 11 residues. The ends were cut back, 7 bases at V and 8 bases at J, with 14 bases in the middle. The germline CDR1 and CDR2 sequences are SQVTM and ANQGSEA. CDR3 nucleotides: TGCAGCGGGAGAAGAGGAATGGAAGCTTTCTTT. Protein product: CSGRRGMEAFF.

The chain is built from TRBV5-1 and TRBJ2-3; maybe TRBD2 (7 bases). The CDR3 loop spans 16 amino acids. V was cut by 2 bases and J by 5 bases, with 18 bases left in between. CDR1 and CDR2 from the germline V gene are SGHRS and YFSETQ. The CDR3, as DNA: TGCGCCAGCAGCTTATCTGGCGGGGGCAGGGAAGATACGCAGTATTTT. Its protein is CASSLSGGGREDTQYF.

The rearrangement joins TRBV4-3 to TRBJ1-1; D gene unclear. The germline CDR1 and CDR2 sequences are LGHNA and YSLEER. There are 16 residues in the CDR3. Trimming removed 0 bases from V and 3 bases from J, with 14 bases in between. The CDR3 nucleotides read TGCGCCAGCAGCCAAGATTCGTCGGGGATCGACACTGAAGCTTTCTTT. This encodes CASSQDSSGIDTEAFF.

The chain carries TRBV9 and TRBJ2-7; no firm D call. V lost 0 bases and J lost 5, with 15 bases in between. The CDR3 loop spans 15 amino acids. Germline loops: CDR1 SGDLS, CDR2 YYNGEE. The CDR3 DNA sequence: TGTGCCAGCAGCGTAGATCAACGGCTAATCCACGAGCAGTACTTC. The encoded protein is CASSVDQRLIHEQYF.

This clone was counted ten times or more. V gene TRBV7-2 combines with J gene TRBJ2-7; TRBD1 agrees at 9 bases. Per germline, CDR1 SGHTA and CDR2 FQGNSA. J lost 6 bases, V lost 1 base, and 4 bases had no gene match. CDR3 size: 14 residues. The CDR3 here is CASSLEGQGREQYF. The CDR3 nucleotides read TGTGCCAGCAGCTTAGAGGGACAGGGTCGCGAGCAGTACTTC.

The table lists this clone with many counts. This chain connects TRBV5-1 to TRBJ2-1; D is possibly TRBD2 (5 bases). The CDR3 contains 15 residues. Germline V gene sequence: CDR1 SGHRS, CDR2 YFSETQ. The V gene lost 5 bases and the J gene lost 1 base, with 13 bases spanning the gap. The CDR3 bases are TGCGCCAGCAGGAGGGCCGAAGGATCCTACAATGAGCAGTTCTTC. Translated: CASRRAEGSYNEQFF.

The J gene is TRBJ1-5, the V gene TRBV6-5, with 11 positions matching TRBD1. Trimming took 8 bases from V and 1 from J; bases not matched to a gene: 4. Germline V lookup: CDR1 MNHEY, CDR2 SVGAGI. The CDR3 has 15 amino acids. The CDR3 spells CASRGTGGSNQPQHF. The CDR3 coding sequence is TGTGCCAGCCGAGGGACAGGGGGAAGCAATCAGCCCCAGCATTTT.

This clone was observed a few times. This chain connects TRBV7-2 to TRBJ2-1; D is uncertain. V shed 0 bases and J shed 0 bases, with 9 bases lying between them. Germline V CDR1 and CDR2: SGHTA, FQGNSA. This CDR3 has 16 residues. The CDR3 coding sequence is TGTGCCAGCAGCTTAGCTTCATTAATCTCCTACAATGAGCAGTTCTTC. Its translation is CASSLASLISYNEQFF.

V gene TRBV18 combines with J gene TRBJ2-1, with D uncertain. Germline-derived CDR1 and CDR2 are KGHSH and LQKENI. Trimming left V 4 bases short and J 2 bases short, with 12 bases between. The CDR3 has 15 amino acids. The CDR3 protein is CASSLGSATYNEQFF. In DNA, the CDR3 is TGTGCCAGCTCACTGGGAAGTGCCACCTACAATGAGCAGTTCTTC.

The J gene is TRBJ2-2, the V gene TRBV6-5; 8 bases agree with TRBD1. Germline assignment: CDR1 MNHEY and CDR2 SVGAGI. The V and J ends lost 5 bases and 4 bases, in that order; junction bases with no gene match: 6. The CDR3 consists of 15 residues. The CDR3 DNA reads TGTGCCAGCAGTGGGCAGGGGGCACTCACCGGGGAGCTGTTTTTT. Translated, it gives CASSGQGALTGELFF.

The CDR3 spells CASKDRGGANYGYTF. The CDR3 nucleotides are TGTGCCAGTAAGGACCGAGGAGGAGCTAACTATGGCTACACCTTC. The chain couples TRBV19 to TRBJ1-2; D is ambiguous. V lost 7 bases and J 0 bases, leaving 15 bases between the germline ends. This CDR3 has 15 residues. Looked up from germline, CDR1 is LNHDA and CDR2 is SQIVND (reference sequence).